This T cell receptor beta chain is drawn from a study of shared clonotypes between healthy human individuals (TCRdb year 2020). Study-wide context: The cohort included a few men and two women between 18 and 49 years of age. For each donor, CD4 naive and CD4 memory were each given three plates, CD8 naive was given two plates, and CD8 memory was given one plate. Between about 0.8 and 9.5 billion PBMCs per donor were obtained by leukapheresis. Blood TCR repertoires of about five healthy adults were deeply sequenced to estimate repertoire size and the extent of clonotype sharing between individuals. Different laboratories and diverse techniques were used to prepare libraries and sequence TCR repertoires, to increase sequencing depth and limit assay-specific biases.

Turning to this clone: Its antigen remains undetermined. Base qualities were left out, and no much larger clone turns up one base away.

General study outcomes and caveats: Across a few donors, 5% to 6% of naive CD4, roughly 3.8% of naive CD8, under 2.5% of memory CD4, and approximately 0.4% of memory CD8 clonotypes were shared. Based on pairwise subsampling, the degree of clonotype sharing among donors was expected to be affected by sequencing depth. Compared with non-shared clonotypes, clonotypes shared by all four sorted-subset donors had higher generation probabilities. Naive subsets generally had larger estimated clonotype richness than memory subsets. Rarefaction of sorted-subset datasets indicated incomplete sequencing despite the large sequencing depth. The genetic and exposure-history diversity represented was limited by the small number of donors. Sampling was limited to blood, and TCR repertoires in tissue likely differ from TCR repertoires in blood.

TCR CDR3 regions were amplified from genomic DNA by multiplex PCR using the deep immunoSEQ assay. For each cell subset, the extracted genomic DNA was distributed evenly across all wells of several immunoSEQ 96-well plates, and each plate served as one replicate. Each replicate PCR for sorted subsets received around 200 ng genomic DNA, equal to roughly 29,000 T cell genomes. The purified libraries were quantified using a Qubit 3.0 fluorometer, sized with a Bioanalyzer 2100, and then quantified again using the KAPA Library Quantification kit. Each immunoSEQ 96-well plate was sequenced on its own single-read 150-cycle Illumina NextSeq 550 flow cell. Regarding the original processing steps: Because the immunoSEQ output included only junctional sequences and no quality scores, the filtering could not be the same as the filtering used for full-length reads. To assign V/J genes and CDR3, sequences were annotated against IMGT germline references using PyIR, a Python wrapper for IgBLAST v1.9. Reads were filtered out if the reads had weak V/J assignments (E-value above 1e-6), no CDR3, stop codons, out-of-frame junctions, or ambiguous translated residues. V3J clonotypes were defined as sequences sharing an identical inferred V gene, J gene, and CDR3 amino acid sequence. Percentage overlap between repertoires was computed as shared unique clonotypes divided by the size of the smaller repertoire. Three approaches were used to assess repertoire richness: RTK rarefaction, the Chao1 estimator, and Recon v2.1 estimates of unobserved clonotypes. For all TCRbeta clonotypes obtained by the gDNA method from several donors, generation probabilities were computed with OLGA. TCRdb took this table from immuneACCESS and kept in-frame rearrangements with V and J called. Such tables lack part of the clones; where checked against another copy, unresolved V genes explain under half of the gap, and the rest is unexplained. Clone size and V and J calls were adopted from that table, with D and trimming inferred from the DNA. The sample includes fewer than 850,000 clones, with 95% to 97% observed a single time. The ten largest clones capture under 0.25% of the sample.

CD8 naive samples were CD45RO-negative cells positively selected for CCR7, giving a CD45RA+CCR7+ population that excluded TemRA cells. The donors were healthy, HIV-negative adults with no recently reported acute infections or vaccinations. All donors were Caucasian adults living in Nashville, Tennessee, USA. After blood collection by leukapheresis, PBMCs were isolated using Ficoll-Histopaque density gradient centrifugation and then cryopreserved in the vapor phase of liquid nitrogen. Analytical flow cytometry was used to check the purity and quantity of each magnetically sorted T cell population. Each sorted fraction had its genomic DNA isolated and then quantified by UV absorbance on a Nanodrop 2000c. Sequenced: naive CD8+ T cells sorted from blood. The sample's cell subset or site label is to be understood as: CD45RA+CCR7+. The receptor was isolated from a man in his thirties or forties in good health.

The CDR3: CASSHVFDEQYF. The DNA sequence is as follows: TGTGCCAGCAGTCATGTTTTTGACGAGCAGTACTTC. Recombination joined TRBV7-9 with TRBJ2-7, with the D segment identity uncertain. CDR1 and CDR2, per the germline V gene (reference sequence), are SEHNR and FQNEAQ. Trimming takes 6 bases from V and 5 bases from J, and the germline ends sit 11 bases apart. From its cysteine to its phenylalanine, the CDR3 spans 12 amino acids. The only DNA kept is the CDR3, 36 bases in frame from the first base.